The sequence of this T cell receptor (beta chain) was determined in a study of cytomegalovirus exposure and HLA in healthy donors. Study-wide results and limits: Among TCR sequences, most were rare, though some public TCRs appeared in many donors. Cytomegalovirus status was reportedly diagnosed by the classifier with high sensitivity and specificity. The study labeled fewer than 200 TCR beta chains cytomegalovirus-associated.

To note about this clone: Its antigen is unidentified.

The junction had 18 bases not matched to a gene; V was cut back by 4 bases and J by 0 bases. The CDR3 has 20 residues. Profiling relied on immunoSEQ multiplex PCR, and the TCRdb table lists in-frame clones only, not all of them. Among about 73,000 clones, 85% to 90% were seen once, and the ten largest hold 3.8%. This clonotype was sampled from a woman aged 18-35 years in good health and CMV-seropositive. Source material: PBMCs. This sequence joins TRBV23-1 and TRBJ1-5; 7 nucleotides match TRBD1. TRBV23-1 is given ORF status, its function remaining uncertain. The DNA of the CDR3 is TGCGCCAGCAGTCTAGGTGACAGGGACCCAGATAGATATAGCAATCAGCCCCAGCATTTT. It encodes CASSLGDRDPDRYSNQPQHF.